This T cell receptor beta chain emerged from a study of OX40 agonist ivuxolimab in advanced cancers. Across the whole study: Participants averaged approximately 60 years of age (range roughly 23 to 79) and were over 75% male.

Profiling relied on immunoSEQ multiplex PCR, and the TCRdb table lists in-frame clones only, not all of them. The sample consists of around 56,000 clones, over 80% of them appearing once. Germline assignment: CDR1 SGHNT and CDR2 YENEEA. The CDR3 length is 13 residues. The V gene end was trimmed by 3 bases and the J gene end by 3 bases; junction bases not matched to a gene: 1. The chain couples TRBV11-3 to TRBJ1-1, with TRBD1 matching 7 bases. The receptor was isolated from an adult with an advanced solid tumor such as melanoma, head and neck, liver or kidney cancer. The input for sequencing was CD4+ or CD8+ T cells sorted from blood, taken in a trial of the OX40 agonist ivuxolimab. In DNA, the CDR3 is TGTGCCAGCAGCTTTGACAGGGACACTGAAGCTTTCTTT. Its protein product is CASSFDRDTEAFF.